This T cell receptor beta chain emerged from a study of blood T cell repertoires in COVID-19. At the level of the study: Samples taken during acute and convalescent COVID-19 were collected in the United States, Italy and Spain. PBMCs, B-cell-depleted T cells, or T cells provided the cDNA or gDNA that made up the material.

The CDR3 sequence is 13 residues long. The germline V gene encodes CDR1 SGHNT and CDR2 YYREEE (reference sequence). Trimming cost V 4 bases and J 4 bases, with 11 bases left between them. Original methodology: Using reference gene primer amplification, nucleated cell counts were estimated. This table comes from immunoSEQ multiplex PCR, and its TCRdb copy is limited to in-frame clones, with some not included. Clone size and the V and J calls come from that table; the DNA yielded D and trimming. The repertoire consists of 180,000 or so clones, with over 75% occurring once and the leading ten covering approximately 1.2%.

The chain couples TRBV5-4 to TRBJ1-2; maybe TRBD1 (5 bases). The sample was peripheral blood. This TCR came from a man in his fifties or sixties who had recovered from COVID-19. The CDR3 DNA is TGTGCCAGCAGCACGGGGGGAACCTATGGCTACACCTTC. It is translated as CASSTGGTYGYTF.